Presented here are 27 T cell receptor beta chains from one specimen sequenced in a study of T cells in Graves' hyperthyroidism and ophthalmopathy (dated by TCRdb to about 2019). Libraries were built with multiplex PCR. The sample was run on an Illumina HiSeq 2000. The TCR beta CDR3 regions were amplified from RNA transcripts. A first-round RT-PCR of the TCR CDR3 used the HTBI primer set with the Qiagen OneStep RT-PCR kit. TCRdb reanalyzed the raw reads on its own, using fastp at Q25 for trimming and MiXCR for clone calling, and kept in-frame beta chains. Rows with one shared CDR3 protein collapse into an entry with the most common genes and DNA. For this sample there are 750,000 to 900,000 distinct CDR3 sequences; roughly 37% appear just once. Over 8% of the sample is held by the ten biggest clonotypes. Sequenced material: blood. The receptors were sampled from a man younger than 35 with Graves' hyperthyroidism.

This clonotype has a handful of counts. The gene calls are TRBV2 and TRBJ2-7, with D perhaps matching TRBD2 (5 bases). Germline V gene data show CDR1 as SNHLY and CDR2 as FYNNEI. This CDR3 region has 13 residues. Deletions cut 4 bases from V and 9 bases from J, with 16 bases between. In DNA form, the CDR3 reads TGTGCCAGCAGTGCGATAGGTCGGGGTAGGCAGTACTTC. It yields the protein CASSAIGRGRQYF.

This clonotype was seen just once. V and J are TRBV7-8 and TRBJ1-2, with a possible D match to TRBD1 (5 bases). Trimming took off 2 bases at V and 8 bases at J, with 12 bases between the two ends. The CDR3 runs to 13 residues. Germline CDR1 reads SGHVS; CDR2 reads FQNEAQ. The CDR3 is CASSLRLGQGYTF. The CDR3 DNA is TGTGCCAGCAGCTTACGGTTGGGGCAGGGCTACACCTTC.

This chain connects TRBV9 to TRBJ1-1; possibly TRBD1 for D (6 bases). V was shortened by 4 bases and J by 0 bases, with 13 bases between the two germline ends. CDR3 length equals 15 residues. The germline gives CDR1 SGDLS, CDR2 YYNGEE. The CDR3 nucleotides read TGTGCCAGCAGCCCCTGGGACAACTTGAACACTGAAGCTTTCTTT. This translates into CASSPWDNLNTEAFF.

At least ten counts were recorded for this clonotype. The rearrangement uses TRBV12-3 or TRBV12-4 and TRBJ1-1; D remains unclear. V lost 6 bases and J 4 bases, leaving 12 bases between the germline ends. The CDR3 has 13 amino acids. The CDR3 DNA reads as TGTGCCAGCAGCTACCCACAGCTCACTGAAGCTTTCTTT. This translates into CASSYPQLTEAFF.

This clonotype was detected a few times. The CDR3 coding sequence is TGCGCCAGCAGCCTACGGGACGGTGAGACCTACGAGCAGTACTTC. It yields the protein CASSLRDGETYEQYF. The rearrangement links TRBV4-1 to TRBJ2-7; D assignment may be TRBD1 or TRBD2 (5 bases each). The CDR3 is 15 residues long. Trimming left V 4 bases short and J 2 bases short, with 15 bases between. Germline lookup yields CDR1 MGHRA and CDR2 YSYEKL.

This clonotype was detected a few times. The CDR3 coding sequence is TGCAGTGCTTACAGGTTGGAAAAACTGTTTTTT. It yields the protein CSAYRLEKLFF. This chain links TRBV20-1 with TRBJ1-4; possibly TRBD1 for D (5 bases). V lost 5 bases and J 8 bases, leaving 9 bases between the germline ends. Germline CDR1 is DFQATT and CDR2 is SNEGSKA (reference sequence). This CDR3 comprises 11 residues.

CDR3: CASSTLLVGELFF. In DNA form, the CDR3 reads TGTGCCAGCAGCACGCTACTAGTGGGGGAGCTGTTTTTT. This chain uses TRBV5-4 with TRBJ2-2, with D possibly being TRBD2 (5 bases). This CDR3 is built from 13 residues. Trimming took 4 bases from V and 8 from J, leaving 12 bases between them. Germline assignment: CDR1 SGHNT and CDR2 YYREEE (reference sequence).

The chain employs TRBV6-6 and TRBJ1-1; D gene ambiguous. CDR1 MNHNY and CDR2 SVGAGI come from the germline V gene (reference sequence). The CDR3 runs to 14 residues. V lost 5 bases and J lost 0, with 10 bases in between. CDR3 protein: CASSTYDLNTEAFF. The CDR3 bases are TGTGCCAGCAGTACATATGACTTGAACACTGAAGCTTTCTTT.

The rearrangement joins TRBV25-1 to TRBJ1-3; the D gene is possibly TRBD1 (5 bases). Trimming took 4 bases from V and 0 from J, leaving 7 bases between them. The germline gives CDR1 MGHDK, CDR2 SYGVNS. The CDR3 length is 14 residues. CDR3 protein: CASSAQASGNTIYF. CDR3 bases: TGTGCCAGCAGTGCACAGGCCTCTGGAAACACCATATATTTT. The complete variable domain, with remaining parts taken from reference TRBV25-1 and TRBJ1-3, reads EADIYQTPRYLVIGTGKKITLECSQTMGHDKMYWYQQDPGMELHLIHYSYGVNSTEKGDLSSESTVSRIRTEHFPLTLESARPSHTSQYLCASSAQASGNTIYFGEGSWLTVV.

The chain recombines TRBV7-2 with TRBJ2-7; D unresolved. The CDR3 length is 14 residues. Germline loops: CDR1 SGHTA, CDR2 FQGNSA. Deletions cut 1 base from V and 5 bases from J, with 12 bases between. CDR3 in amino acids: CASSLDLGFDEQYF. Here the CDR3 DNA reads TGTGCCAGCAGCTTAGATCTAGGATTCGACGAGCAGTACTTC.

In its sample, this clonotype was seen many times. The rearrangement links TRBV10-3 to TRBJ2-7; D is uncertain. Per germline, CDR1 ENHRY and CDR2 SYGVKD. The V gene lost 0 bases and the J gene lost 6 bases, with 3 bases spanning the gap. This CDR3 region has 11 residues. In DNA form, the CDR3 reads TGTGCCATCAGTGAGTCGGGCGAGCAGTACTTC. It encodes CAISESGEQYF.

This clonotype was picked up many times. This chain links TRBV29-1 with TRBJ2-2; tentatively, D is TRBD1 (6 bases). V shed 6 bases and J shed 1 base, with 9 bases lying between them. The CDR3 covers 13 residues. Germline lookup yields CDR1 SQVTM and CDR2 ANQGSEA. CDR3 nucleotide sequence: TGCAGCGTCGACAGGTTGAACACCGGGGAGCTGTTTTTT. This encodes CSVDRLNTGELFF.

This clonotype was seen many times. The chain carries TRBV10-3 and TRBJ1-1; TRBD1 matches 7 bases. CDR1 is ENHRY and CDR2 is SYGVKD in the germline V gene. The CDR3 is 15 amino acids. Trimming cost V 11 bases and J 1 base; bases outside gene matches: 13. CDR3 amino acids: CAASWTGWGNTEAFF. The CDR3 DNA reads TGTGCCGCGAGTTGGACAGGTTGGGGGAACACTGAAGCTTTCTTT.

This clonotype has a count of ten or more. The gene calls are TRBV20-1 and TRBJ1-4, with D possibly matching TRBD1 (6 bases). CDR1 and CDR2 (germline): DFQATT, SNEGSKA (reference sequence). The CDR3 totals 14 residues. V was trimmed by 6 bases and J by 8 bases, leaving 19 bases between them. The CDR3 spells CSAPVRGGREKLFF. In DNA, the CDR3 is TGCAGTGCCCCTGTACGGGGGGGCAGAGAAAAACTGTTTTTT.

The chain uses TRBV20-1 and TRBJ1-5, with TRBD1 identical over 11 bases. Trimming took 3 bases from V and 0 from J; bases not matched to a gene: 10. The germline gives CDR1 DFQATT, CDR2 SNEGSKA (reference sequence). The CDR3 spans 18 residues. CDR3 region: CSASTEGTGGNSNQPQHF. In DNA form, the CDR3 reads TGCAGTGCTAGCACCGAAGGGACAGGGGGAAATAGCAATCAGCCCCAGCATTTT.

This clonotype was seen ten or more times. The chain joins TRBV9 to TRBJ1-1; 7 nucleotides align to TRBD1. Germline V gene sequence: CDR1 SGDLS, CDR2 YYNGEE. This CDR3 has 15 residues. V was pared by 4 bases and J by 2 bases, with 8 bases of the junction left unmatched. The DNA for the CDR3 is TGTGCCAGCAGCCCTCACGGACAGGACAACACTGAAGCTTTCTTT. Residues: CASSPHGQDNTEAFF.

The chain links TRBV6-5 to TRBJ1-2; maybe TRBD1 (5 bases). Germline V gene sequence: CDR1 MNHEY, CDR2 SVGAGI. The V end lost 7 bases, the J end lost 8 bases, and 17 bases lay between the germline ends. CDR3 size: 13 residues. The CDR3 sequence: CASTAAGAGGYTF. CDR3 nucleotide sequence: TGTGCCAGCACCGCGGCTGGGGCCGGAGGCTACACCTTC.

The chain uses TRBV19 and TRBJ2-7, with unresolved D. The CDR3 spans 15 residues. Germline CDR1 LNHDA, CDR2 SQIVND (reference sequence). V gave up 5 bases and J gave up 0 bases, with 14 bases separating them. The CDR3 region has the DNA TGTGCCAGTAGTCCTACATACCCCAGCTCCTACGAGCAGTACTTC. It specifies CASSPTYPSSYEQYF.

CDR3 coding DNA: TGCGCCAGCAGACAGGAGAATCAGCCCCAGCATTTT. Translated, it gives CASRQENQPQHF. The chain recombines TRBV5-1 with TRBJ1-5; perhaps TRBD1 as D (5 bases). CDR1 and CDR2 (germline): SGHRS, YFSETQ. CDR3 length: 12 residues. The V end was cut by 5 bases, the J end by 4 bases, with 7 bases between.

This chain joins TRBV20-1 and TRBJ1-5; 9 positions match TRBD1. Trimming took 6 bases from V and 6 from J; bases not matched to a gene: 3. CDR3 length: 12 amino acids. Germline V gene lookup returns CDR1 DFQATT and CDR2 SNEGSKA (reference sequence). The CDR3 region is CSATQGAQPQHF. Here the CDR3 DNA reads TGCAGTGCCACACAGGGGGCTCAGCCCCAGCATTTT.

This clonotype was seen only a few times. The chain carries TRBV6-5 and TRBJ2-7, with 9 bases aligning to TRBD1. The CDR3 spans 15 residues. Germline CDR1 MNHEY, CDR2 SVGAGI. J was trimmed by 6 bases and V by 0 bases; bases with no gene match: 6. The CDR3 coding sequence is TGTGCCAGCAGTTACTCGGGACAGGGTTCTGGCGAGCAGTACTTC. This translates into CASSYSGQGSGEQYF.

The CDR3 sequence is CVGGDTGELFF. CDR3 nucleotides: TGCGTTGGTGGGGACACCGGGGAGCTGTTTTTT. This chain links TRBV29-1 with TRBJ2-2; D uncertain. Germline CDR1 reads SQVTM; CDR2 reads ANQGSEA. The CDR3 is 11 amino acids.

The sample holds many counts of this clonotype. The chain recombines TRBV7-8 with TRBJ1-5, with a tentative D call TRBD1 (5 bases). Trimming pared 5 bases from V and 3 bases from J, leaving 14 bases between. CDR1 is SGHVS, CDR2 FQNEAQ, per germline. This CDR3 region has 15 residues. The DNA for the CDR3 is TGTGCCAGCAGCCTGTCCGGGGGTTACAATCAGCCCCAGCATTTT. Encoded protein: CASSLSGGYNQPQHF.

On this clonotype: An end of the junction does not agree with germline; a read error may underlie this. This chain connects TRBV4-1 to TRBJ1-2; D possibly corresponds to TRBD1 (5 bases). The V gene's germline CDR1 is MGHRA and CDR2 YSYEKL. The CDR3 runs to 15 residues. The CDR3 DNA sequence: TGTGCCAGCAGCCAACCCCTCCAGACAGAGGGCGGCTACACCTTC. This translates into CASSQPLQTEGGYTF.

The CDR3 DNA follows: TGTGCCACCAGCATGGTTGGGGCAAACACCGGGGAGCTGTTTTTT. It encodes CATSMVGANTGELFF. The chain joins TRBV15 to TRBJ2-2; D is perhaps TRBD1 (5 bases). This CDR3 comprises 15 residues. CDR1 is LNHNV, CDR2 YYDKDF, per germline (reference sequence). V lost 4 bases to trimming and J lost 2 bases, with 11 bases between them.

The chain employs TRBV19 and TRBJ2-2; TRBD2 matches 10 bases. CDR1 is LNHDA and CDR2 is SQIVND in the germline V gene (reference sequence). Losses at the gene ends were 9 bases for V and 1 base for J; bases not matched to a gene: 11. The CDR3 length is 17 residues. This CDR3 is CASSQDGLAENTGELFF. CDR3 coding DNA: TGTGCCAGCAGCCAAGACGGACTAGCGGAGAACACCGGGGAGCTGTTTTTT.

J is TRBJ2-7 and V is TRBV9, with D hard to call. CDR1 and CDR2 from the germline V gene are SGDLS and YYNGEE. There are 14 residues in the CDR3. V lost 0 bases and J 5 bases, leaving 12 bases between the germline ends. The CDR3 protein is CASSVDGDLNEQYF. The CDR3 coding sequence is TGTGCCAGCAGCGTAGATGGGGATTTGAACGAGCAGTACTTC.